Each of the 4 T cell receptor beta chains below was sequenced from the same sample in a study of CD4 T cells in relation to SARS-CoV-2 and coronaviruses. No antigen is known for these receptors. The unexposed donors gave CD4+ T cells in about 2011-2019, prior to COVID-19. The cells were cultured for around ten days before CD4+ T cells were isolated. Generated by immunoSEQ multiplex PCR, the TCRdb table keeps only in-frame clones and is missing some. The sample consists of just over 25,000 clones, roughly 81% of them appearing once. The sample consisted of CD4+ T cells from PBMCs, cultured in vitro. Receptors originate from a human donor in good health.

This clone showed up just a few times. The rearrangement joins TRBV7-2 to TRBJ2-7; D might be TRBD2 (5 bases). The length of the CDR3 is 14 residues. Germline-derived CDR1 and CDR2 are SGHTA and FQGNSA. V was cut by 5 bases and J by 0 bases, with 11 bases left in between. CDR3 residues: CASSLKGSSYEQYF. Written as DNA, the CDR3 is TGTGCCAGCAGCCTAAAAGGGAGCTCCTACGAGCAGTACTTC.

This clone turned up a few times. The CDR3 loop is CASSGWTDYGYTF. CDR3 sequence (DNA): TGTGCCAGCTCAGGATGGACAGACTATGGCTACACCTTC. The chain couples TRBV18 to TRBJ1-2; TRBD1 is a possible D gene (6 bases). CDR3 length: 13 amino acids. Trimming removed 5 bases from V and 3 bases from J, with 10 bases in between. CDR1 and CDR2 (germline): KGHSH, LQKENI.

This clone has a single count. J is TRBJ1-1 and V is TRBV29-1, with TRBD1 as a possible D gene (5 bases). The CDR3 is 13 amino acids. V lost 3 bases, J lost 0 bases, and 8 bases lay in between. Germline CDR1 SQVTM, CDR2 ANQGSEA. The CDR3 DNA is TGCAGCGTTGATGGGGGGGTGAACACTGAAGCTTTCTTT. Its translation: CSVDGGVNTEAFF.

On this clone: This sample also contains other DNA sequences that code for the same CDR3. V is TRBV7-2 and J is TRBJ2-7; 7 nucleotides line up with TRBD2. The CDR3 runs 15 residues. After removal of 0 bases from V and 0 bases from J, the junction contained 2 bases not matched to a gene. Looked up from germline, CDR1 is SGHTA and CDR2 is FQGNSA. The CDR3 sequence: CASSLAGGSSYEQYF. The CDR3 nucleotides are TGTGCCAGCAGCTTAGCGGGGGGGAGCTCCTACGAGCAGTACTTC.